The sequence of this TCR beta chain was determined in a study of CD8+ T cells in alopecia areata. Overall study findings and caveats: Many expanded lesional clones remained in scalp and blood on tofacitinib. Having just one nonresponder leaves the connection between baseline CD8+ expansion and response unresolved.

Worth noting for this clone: What it binds is unknown.

Sequencing relied on a cDNA template that was reverse transcribed from extracted RNA. The data were produced by immunoSEQ multiplex PCR, yet TCRdb's version contains in-frame clones alone and is incomplete. The table has about 160,000 clones, about two thirds seen once. The germline gives CDR1 SGHNT, CDR2 YYREEE (reference sequence). Trimming stripped 4 bases from V and 0 bases from J, with 11 bases between. The CDR3 loop spans 15 amino acids. Treatment reported: oral pan-JAK inhibitor, 5-10 mg twice daily. The clonotype comes from a human donor with alopecia areata. The sample here was CD4+ T cells sorted from blood, taken at week 4, from a patient treated with tofacitinib. The chain has TRBV5-4 and TRBJ2-4; D possibly matches TRBD1 or TRBD2 (7 bases each). CDR3 residues: CASSIRGGAKNIQYF. The CDR3 DNA reads TGTGCCAGCAGCATCAGGGGGGGAGCCAAAAACATTCAGTACTTC.